What follows are 13 T cell receptor beta chains derived from one specimen sequenced in a study of blood T cell repertoires in COVID-19. Some clones are missing from TCRdb's copy, which holds only in-frame ones; the method was immunoSEQ multiplex PCR. The data contain around 260,000 clones, about 89% of them singletons. Input material: peripheral blood. These receptors came from a woman aged 40-49 years who had recovered from COVID-19.

The V call is TRBV24-1, the J call TRBJ2-2, with a weak D call TRBD1 (6 bases). This CDR3 comprises 16 residues. V lost 7 bases to trimming and J lost 4 bases, with 18 bases between them. CDR1 is KGHDR, CDR2 SFDVKD, per germline. This CDR3 reads CATRGRQADCTGELFF. In DNA form, the CDR3 reads TGTGCCACCAGGGGGAGACAGGCCGACTGCACCGGGGAGCTGTTTTTT.

The CDR3 bases are TGTGCCAGCAGCCAAGCCGGGACTAGCGGGCGGAATGAGCAGTTCTTC. This gives the protein CASSQAGTSGRNEQFF. The genes are TRBV4-2 and TRBJ2-1; 12 bases map to TRBD2. Germline values: CDR1 LGHNA, CDR2 YNFKEQ. This CDR3 has 16 amino acids. V dropped 1 base and J dropped 7; count of bases not matched to a gene: 5.

V and J are TRBV27 and TRBJ2-3; TRBD2 is a possible D gene (5 bases). Deletions cut 4 bases from V and 6 bases from J, with 23 bases between. Germline CDR1 MNHEY, CDR2 SMNVEV (reference sequence). This CDR3 has 17 amino acids. Here the CDR3 DNA reads TGTGCCAGCAGTTCCCGGTGGAGGAGCGCTAGGGTCGATACGCAGTATTTT. Its translation: CASSSRWRSARVDTQYF.

The chain is built from TRBV5-5 and TRBJ2-7; 7 bases fit TRBD2. Trimming cost V 0 bases and J 0 bases; bases outside gene matches: 6. Germline assignment: CDR1 SGHKS and CDR2 YYEKEE (reference sequence). The CDR3 totals 16 residues. CDR3: CASSLAASGSSYEQYF. The CDR3 DNA follows: TGTGCCAGCAGCTTGGCAGCTAGCGGTAGCTCCTACGAGCAGTACTTC.

V and J are TRBV5-1 and TRBJ2-3; TRBD2 aligns across 14 bases. The CDR3 runs to 15 residues. Germline loops: CDR1 SGHRS, CDR2 YFSETQ. V was pared by 5 bases and J by 5 bases, with 4 bases of the junction left unmatched. The DNA for the CDR3 is TGCGCCAGCAGACCGGGACTAGCGGGAGTAGATACGCAGTATTTT. Translating gives CASRPGLAGVDTQYF. The full variable domain, rest sourced from reference TRBV5-1 and TRBJ2-3, is KAGVTQTPRYLIKTRGQQVTLSCSPISGHRSVSWYQQTPGQGLQFLFEYFSETQRNKGNFPGRFSGRQFSNSRSEMNVSTLELGDSALYLCASRPGLAGVDTQYFGPGTRLTVL.

This clone was detected only once. The rearrangement joins TRBV19 to TRBJ1-1, with 8 bases identical to TRBD1. The CDR3 sequence is 12 residues long. CDR1 and CDR2 from the germline V gene are LNHDA and SQIVND (reference sequence). The trim removed 10 bases at V and 5 bases at J, leaving 6 bases unmatched. CDR3 protein: CATDDRGTEAFF. The CDR3 nucleotides read TGTGCCACGGACGACAGGGGAACTGAAGCTTTCTTT. Full variable domain (outside the CDR3, taken from reference TRBV19 and TRBJ1-1): DGGITQSPKYLFRKEGQNVTLSCEQNLNHDAMYWYRQDPGQGLRLIYYSQIVNDFQKGDIAEGYSVSREKKESFPLTVTSAQKNPTAFYLCATDDRGTEAFFGQGTRLTVV.

The chain joins TRBV11-1 to TRBJ2-7; 7 bases match TRBD2. V was pared by 3 bases and J by 6 bases, with 14 bases of the junction left unmatched. CDR1 and CDR2 from the germline V gene are SGHAT and FQDESV (reference sequence). The CDR3 extends over 16 amino acids. CDR3 bases: TGTGCCAGCAGCTTGGGCCATGGAGGCGGGAGCTCCGAGCAGTACTTC. Translating gives CASSLGHGGGSSEQYF.

The genes are TRBV18 and TRBJ2-1; D call uncertain. CDR1 KGHSH and CDR2 LQKENI come from the germline V gene. The CDR3 has 15 amino acids. V shed 2 bases and J shed 3 bases, with 11 bases lying between them. The CDR3 sequence: CASSPGLADYNEQFF. CDR3 in DNA: TGTGCCAGCTCACCAGGGTTAGCTGACTACAATGAGCAGTTCTTC.

The CDR3 sequence: CASSFRLDTEAFF. CDR3 nucleotides: TGTGCCAGCAGTTTCAGGCTGGACACTGAAGCTTTCTTT. This sequence joins TRBV12-3 or TRBV12-4 and TRBJ1-1; no definite D call. V dropped 3 bases and J dropped 3 bases, with 8 bases sitting between them. This CDR3 is 13 amino acids long.

The rearrangement joins TRBV12-5 to TRBJ2-7, with D possibly being TRBD2 (5 bases). Germline CDR1 LGHNT, CDR2 FRNRAP. V was cut by 4 bases and J by 7 bases, with 11 bases left in between. This CDR3 region has 12 residues. The CDR3 loop reads CASGSPRGEQYF. The CDR3 DNA follows: TGTGCTAGTGGTTCCCCGCGAGGGGAGCAGTACTTC.

The J gene is TRBJ1-1, the V gene TRBV30; unclear D gene. Germline V CDR1 and CDR2: GTSNPN, SVGIG (reference sequence). Trimming took off 1 base at V and 1 base at J, with 13 bases between the two ends. The CDR3 consists of 15 residues. The CDR3 loop reads CAWSEVGGKNTEAFF. The CDR3 DNA sequence: TGTGCCTGGAGTGAGGTGGGAGGGAAGAACACTGAAGCTTTCTTT.

In nucleotides, the CDR3 is TGTGCCAGCAGCCAGACTAGCGGGAGGTTTGAGCAGTTCTTC. Amino acids: CASSQTSGRFEQFF. This chain connects TRBV4-2 to TRBJ2-1; 13 bases agree with TRBD2. From germline, CDR1 is LGHNA and CDR2 YNFKEQ. This CDR3 spans 14 amino acids. V was pared by 3 bases and J by 9 bases, with 2 bases of the junction left unmatched.

The chain employs TRBV5-1 and TRBJ2-2; possibly TRBD1 for D (5 bases). Germline CDR1 and CDR2: SGHRS and YFSETQ. CDR3 size: 15 residues. V was trimmed by 0 bases and J by 7 bases, leaving 13 bases between them. Written as DNA, the CDR3 is TGCGCCAGCAGCTTGGCCGCAGGGAAAAGCGGGGAGCTGTTTTTT. This sequence encodes CASSLAAGKSGELFF.